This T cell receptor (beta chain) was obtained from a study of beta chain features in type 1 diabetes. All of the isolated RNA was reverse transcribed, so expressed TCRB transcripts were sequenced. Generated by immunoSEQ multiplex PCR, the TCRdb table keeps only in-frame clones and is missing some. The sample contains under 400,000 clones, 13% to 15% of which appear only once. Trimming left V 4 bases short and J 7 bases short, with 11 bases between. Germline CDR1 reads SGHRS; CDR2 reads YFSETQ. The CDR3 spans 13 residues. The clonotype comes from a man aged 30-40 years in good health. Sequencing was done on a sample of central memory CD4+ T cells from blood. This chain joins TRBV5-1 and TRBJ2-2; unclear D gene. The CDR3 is CASSTETVGELFF. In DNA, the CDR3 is TGCGCCAGCAGCACAGAAACCGTCGGGGAGCTGTTTTTT.